Presented here are 14 T cell receptor beta chains from one specimen sequenced in a study of blood T cell repertoires in COVID-19. Assay: immunoSEQ multiplex PCR; the TCRdb copy retains only in-frame clones and omits some. The table has 200,000 to 250,000 clones, 82% seen once. Sequencing input: PBMCs or T cells enriched from blood (not recorded which). These receptors all come from a woman between 55 and 75 years old who had recovered from COVID-19.

J is TRBJ1-4 and V is TRBV16; maybe TRBD1 (6 bases). The germline V gene encodes CDR1 KGHSY and CDR2 FQNENV. This CDR3 has 14 residues. Trimming cost V 4 bases and J 8 bases, with 14 bases left between them. CDR3 protein: CASSLAGEREKLFF. CDR3 nucleotides: TGTGCCAGCAGCCTTGCAGGGGAGAGGGAAAAACTGTTTTTT.

V usage is TRBV29-1 and J usage is TRBJ1-5, with TRBD1 identical over 7 bases. The CDR3 loop spans 13 amino acids. In germline, CDR1 is SQVTM, CDR2 ANQGSEA. V was clipped by 6 bases and J by 1 base; unmatched bases: 3. CDR3 loop: CSVSGGSNQPQHF. DNA for the CDR3: TGCAGCGTCTCAGGGGGAAGCAATCAGCCCCAGCATTTT.

The chain has TRBV20-1 and TRBJ2-5, with 7 bases that match TRBD1. With V trimmed by 4 bases and J by 4 bases, 0 bases remained unmatched. Germline V gives CDR1 DFQATT, CDR2 SNEGSKA (reference sequence). The CDR3 sequence is 11 residues long. The CDR3 loop is CSATGGETQYF. CDR3 coding DNA: TGCAGTGCTACAGGGGGAGAGACCCAGTACTTC.

V gene TRBV7-3 combines with J gene TRBJ1-1, with TRBD1 matching 10 bases. The CDR3 runs 17 residues. V lost 2 bases to trimming and J lost 0 bases; unmatched junction nucleotides: 6. Per the germline V gene, CDR1 is SGHTA and CDR2 is FQGTGA. The chain's CDR3 is CASSLLTGGGMNTEAFF. The CDR3 coding sequence is TGTGCCAGCAGCTTATTGACAGGGGGCGGAATGAACACTGAAGCTTTCTTT.

This clone was counted a few times. The rearrangement links TRBV6-5 to TRBJ2-7, with 7 bases matching TRBD1. This CDR3 comprises 15 residues. CDR1 and CDR2 from the germline V gene are MNHEY and SVGAGI. Germline trimming cut 0 bases from V and 0 bases from J; bases unmatched to any gene: 2. The CDR3 reads CASSYSRDSSYEQYF. The CDR3 region has the DNA TGTGCCAGCAGTTACTCCCGGGACAGCTCCTACGAGCAGTACTTC.

This chain connects TRBV14 to TRBJ2-1; TRBD2 aligns across 14 bases. The CDR3 totals 17 residues. Trimming took 5 bases from V and 6 from J; bases not matched to a gene: 9. The germline V gene encodes CDR1 SGHDN and CDR2 FVKESK. The CDR3 loop is CASSYRLAGGPGNEQFF. In DNA, the CDR3 is TGTGCCAGCAGCTACCGACTAGCGGGGGGGCCGGGCAATGAGCAGTTCTTC.

The chain has TRBV5-5 and TRBJ1-1; 8 nucleotides align to TRBD1. Germline V gene lookup returns CDR1 SGHKS and CDR2 YYEKEE (reference sequence). With V trimmed by 4 bases and J by 7 bases, 9 bases remained unmatched. This CDR3 has 14 residues. CDR3 coding DNA: TGTGCCAGCAGCCAACAGGCAGGGGGCTTTGAAGCTTTCTTT. Its protein product is CASSQQAGGFEAFF.

Details on this clone: Additional DNA sequences in this sample encode the identical CDR3. The V gene is TRBV19, the J gene TRBJ1-5; 8 bases are a match to TRBD1. The CDR3 loop spans 15 amino acids. Losses at the gene ends were 5 bases for V and 1 base for J; bases not matched to a gene: 4. Germline V gives CDR1 LNHDA, CDR2 SQIVND (reference sequence). The DNA for the CDR3 is TGTGCCAGTAGTGCCACAGGGGGGAGCAATCAGCCCCAGCATTTT. Translated: CASSATGGSNQPQHF.

This chain joins TRBV5-6 and TRBJ1-1; D unclear. CDR3 length: 11 residues. V lost 4 bases to trimming and J lost 6 bases, with 7 bases between them. The germline V gene encodes CDR1 SGHDT and CDR2 YYEEEE. CDR3 in DNA: TGTGCCAGCAGCAGGGAGGCTGAAGCTTTCTTT. It translates to CASSREAEAFF.

V usage is TRBV23-1 and J usage is TRBJ1-1; 8 positions agree with TRBD1. TRBV23-1 is given ORF status, its function remaining uncertain. The ends lost 2 bases at V and 1 base at J; junction bases unmatched: 9. The CDR3 has 17 residues. The CDR3 region is CASSQPNRQGRNTEAFF. The DNA for the CDR3 is TGCGCCAGCAGTCAACCCAACCGACAGGGGAGGAACACTGAAGCTTTCTTT.

The V gene is TRBV9, the J gene TRBJ2-4; D might be TRBD2 (5 bases). CDR1 and CDR2 from the germline V gene are SGDLS and YYNGEE. This CDR3 contains 14 residues. Trimming pared 0 bases from V and 11 bases from J, leaving 15 bases between. The CDR3: CASSVGRPGAVQYF. Here the CDR3 DNA reads TGTGCCAGCAGCGTAGGGAGACCCGGAGCGGTTCAGTACTTC.

This clone was seen once. The chain joins TRBV7-9 to TRBJ2-7; D gene uncertain. V was pared by 4 bases and J by 7 bases, with 23 bases between. The CDR3 covers 16 residues. In germline, CDR1 is SEHNR, CDR2 FQNEAQ (reference sequence). The CDR3 DNA reads TGTGCCAGCAGCTCTCCAAACTCGGTGAGCTTACTAGAGCAGTACTTC. Its protein product is CASSSPNSVSLLEQYF.

This clone was seen just once. The V gene is TRBV7-2, the J gene TRBJ1-2; 8 nucleotides align to TRBD1. The CDR3 totals 14 residues. The V segment lost 1 base and the J segment 3 bases; nucleotides outside the gene matches: 1. The germline gives CDR1 SGHTA, CDR2 FQGNSA. This CDR3 is CASSLDRGDYGYTF. The CDR3 DNA sequence: TGTGCCAGCAGCTTAGACAGGGGGGACTATGGCTACACCTTC.

This chain joins TRBV10-3 and TRBJ1-6; TRBD1 might be the D (6 bases). CDR1 ENHRY and CDR2 SYGVKD come from the germline V gene. With 3 bases removed from V and 7 bases from J, the gap between germline ends came to 16 bases. The CDR3 is 16 amino acids. The CDR3 sequence is CAISENPGQRNSPLHF. The CDR3 DNA follows: TGTGCCATCAGTGAAAACCCGGGACAAAGAAATTCACCCCTCCACTTT.